This TCR beta chain was retrieved from a study of cytotoxic CD8 clonotypes in ibrutinib-treated CLL. Study in general: Partial responses numbered some 25 and complete responses 2; after a median around 72 months, about 15 stayed remitted and approximately 12 progressed.

The CDR3 consists of 13 residues. Germline V CDR1 and CDR2: SEHNR, FQNEAQ (reference sequence). Trimming cost V 4 bases and J 2 bases, with 8 bases left between them. Study results and caveats: The study found baseline clonality above age-matched healthy donors, tracking circulating CD8+ T-cell counts. Public clonotypes, an uncommon group, contracted or remained stable on treatment. Clonality went up at ibrutinib response and then declined back toward baseline at progression.

Sequencing used immunoSEQ multiplex PCR; TCRdb keeps in-frame clones, though not all of them. The sample holds 35,000 or so clones; 69% are singletons and the top ten take approximately 30%. In regard to this clone: Its target is unknown.

The specimen was PBMCs, collected before ibrutinib treatment. This TCR was recovered from a human donor with chronic lymphocytic leukemia. The chain couples TRBV7-9 to TRBJ1-1; D uncertain. In DNA, the CDR3 is TGTGCCAGCAGCTCGAACAGTAACACTGAAGCTTTCTTT. Protein sequence: CASSSNSNTEAFF.